This TCR beta chain was identified in a study of OX40 agonist ivuxolimab in advanced cancers. At the level of the study: Ivuxolimab is a fully human IgG2 antibody that activates OX40 (CD134).

Findings of the study overall: The CD4+ and CD8+ T cells in the blood had expanded clonally by week 6 at 0.1 to 3.0 mg/kg.

Patients with a history of autoimmune disease or on systemic immunosuppression were excluded. Baseline, cycle 4 day 1, and cycle 7 day 1 were the blood sampling points. The method was immunoSEQ multiplex PCR; TCRdb's version includes in-frame clones alone and lacks a portion of them. The sample lists tens of thousands of clones; around 80% were seen once. This CDR3 spans 13 amino acids. V lost 10 bases and J lost 0, with 10 bases in between. Per germline, CDR1 MNHNY and CDR2 SVGAGI (reference sequence). This clone turned up a few times. Its specificity is unknown. This rearrangement joins TRBV6-6 to TRBJ2-1, with no clear D. The specimen was CD4+ or CD8+ T cells sorted from blood, collected in a trial of the OX40 agonist ivuxolimab. This clonotype was sampled from an adult with an advanced solid tumor such as melanoma, head and neck, liver or kidney cancer. The CDR3 here is CAIMTDSYNEQFF. The CDR3 DNA is TGTGCCATCATGACCGACTCCTACAATGAGCAGTTCTTC.